This TCR beta chain was recorded in a study of T cell responses to AZD1222 COVID-19 vaccine. The table came from immunoSEQ multiplex PCR; TCRdb's copy has only in-frame clones and leaves some out. The sample gives 45,000 to 65,000 clones, about 80% of which show up once; around 5% is in the top ten. V was cut by 0 bases and J by 3 bases, with 6 bases left in between. The CDR3 is 13 residues long. Germline V lookup: CDR1 SGHKS, CDR2 YYEKEE (reference sequence). The TCR was taken from an adult who received the AZD1222 COVID-19 vaccine. Material: peripheral blood, obtained 28 days after the second AZD1222 dose. The rearrangement links TRBV5-5 to TRBJ1-2; D gene unclear. CDR3 in DNA: TGTGCCAGCAGCTTGGCCGCAGACTATGGCTACACCTTC. Its translation: CASSLAADYGYTF.